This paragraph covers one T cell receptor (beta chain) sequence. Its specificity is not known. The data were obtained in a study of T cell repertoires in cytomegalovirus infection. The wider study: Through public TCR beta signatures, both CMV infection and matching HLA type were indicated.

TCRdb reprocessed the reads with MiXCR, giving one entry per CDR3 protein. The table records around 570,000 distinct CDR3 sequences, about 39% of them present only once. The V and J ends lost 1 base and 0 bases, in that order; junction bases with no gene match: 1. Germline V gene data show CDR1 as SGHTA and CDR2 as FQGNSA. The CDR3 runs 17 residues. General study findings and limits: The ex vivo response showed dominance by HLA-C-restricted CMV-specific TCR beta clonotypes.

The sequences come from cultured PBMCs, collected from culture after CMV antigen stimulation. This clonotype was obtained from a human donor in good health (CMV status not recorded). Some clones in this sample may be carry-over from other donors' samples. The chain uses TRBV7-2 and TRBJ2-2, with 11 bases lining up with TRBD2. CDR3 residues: CASSLDSGRANTGELFF. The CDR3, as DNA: TGTGCCAGCAGCTTAGATAGCGGGAGGGCGAACACCGGGGAGCTGTTTTTT.